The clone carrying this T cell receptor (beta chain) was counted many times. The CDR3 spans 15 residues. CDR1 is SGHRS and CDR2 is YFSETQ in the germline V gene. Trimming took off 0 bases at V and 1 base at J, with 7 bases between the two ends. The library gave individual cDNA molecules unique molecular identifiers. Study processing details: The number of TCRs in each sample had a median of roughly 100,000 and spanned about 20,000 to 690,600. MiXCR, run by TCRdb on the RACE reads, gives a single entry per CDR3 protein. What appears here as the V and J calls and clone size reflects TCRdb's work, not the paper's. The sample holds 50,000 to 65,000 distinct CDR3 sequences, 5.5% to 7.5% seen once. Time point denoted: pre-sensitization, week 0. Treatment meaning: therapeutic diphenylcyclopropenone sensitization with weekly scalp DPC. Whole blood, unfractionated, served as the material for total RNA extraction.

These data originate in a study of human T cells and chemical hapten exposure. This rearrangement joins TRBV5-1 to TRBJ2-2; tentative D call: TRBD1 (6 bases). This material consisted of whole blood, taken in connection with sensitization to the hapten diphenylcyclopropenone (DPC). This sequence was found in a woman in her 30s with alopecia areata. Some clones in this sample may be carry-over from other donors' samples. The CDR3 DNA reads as TGCGCCAGCAGCTTGGGACAGGTGAACACCGGGGAGCTGTTTTTT. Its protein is CASSLGQVNTGELFF.